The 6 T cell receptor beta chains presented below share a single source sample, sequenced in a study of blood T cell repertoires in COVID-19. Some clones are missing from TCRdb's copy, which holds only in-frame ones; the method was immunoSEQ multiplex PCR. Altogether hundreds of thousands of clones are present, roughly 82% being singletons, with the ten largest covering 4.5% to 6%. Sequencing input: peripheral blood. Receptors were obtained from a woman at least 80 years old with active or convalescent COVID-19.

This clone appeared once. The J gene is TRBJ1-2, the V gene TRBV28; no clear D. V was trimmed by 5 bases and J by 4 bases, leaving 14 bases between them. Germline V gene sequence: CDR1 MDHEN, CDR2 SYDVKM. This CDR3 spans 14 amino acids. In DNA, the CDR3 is TGTGCCAGCAGTCTCAGAGGTGGCATCTATGGCTACACCTTC. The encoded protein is CASSLRGGIYGYTF.

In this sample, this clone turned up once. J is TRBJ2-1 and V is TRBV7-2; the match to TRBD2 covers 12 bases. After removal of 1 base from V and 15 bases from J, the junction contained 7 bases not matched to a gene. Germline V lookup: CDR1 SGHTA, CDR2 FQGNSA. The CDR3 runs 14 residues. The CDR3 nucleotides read TGTGCCAGCAGCTTAGAGGCTAGCGGGAGGGACCCGTTCTTC. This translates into CASSLEASGRDPFF.

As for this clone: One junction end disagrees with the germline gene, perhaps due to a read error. The CDR3 nucleotides are TGTGCCAGCAGCCTAGCCCGGGGGGCGAGCAATCAGCCCCAGCATTTT. Its protein product is CASSLARGASNQPQHF. This rearrangement joins TRBV7-8 to TRBJ1-5, with D maybe TRBD1 (6 bases). This CDR3 comprises 16 residues. Germline values: CDR1 SGHVS, CDR2 FQNEAQ.

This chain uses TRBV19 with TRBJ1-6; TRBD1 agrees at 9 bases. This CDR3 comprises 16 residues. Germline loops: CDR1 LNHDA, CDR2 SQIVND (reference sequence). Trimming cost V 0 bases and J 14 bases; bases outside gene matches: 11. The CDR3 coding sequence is TGTGCCAGTAGTATAGACGGGACAGGGACCGGGGCATCCCTCCACTTT. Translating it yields CASSIDGTGTGASLHF.

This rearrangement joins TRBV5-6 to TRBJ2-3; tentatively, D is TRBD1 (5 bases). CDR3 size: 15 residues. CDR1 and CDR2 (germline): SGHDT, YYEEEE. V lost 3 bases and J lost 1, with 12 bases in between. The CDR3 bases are TGTGCCAGCAGCTGGCAGGGTCTCCGCACAGATACGCAGTATTTT. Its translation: CASSWQGLRTDTQYF.

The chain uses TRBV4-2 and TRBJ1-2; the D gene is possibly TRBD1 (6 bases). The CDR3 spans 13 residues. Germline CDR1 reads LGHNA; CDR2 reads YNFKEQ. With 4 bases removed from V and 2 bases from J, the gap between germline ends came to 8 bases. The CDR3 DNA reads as TGTGCCAGCAGCCCCGACAGGAACTATGGCTACACCTTC. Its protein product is CASSPDRNYGYTF.